The next 13 T cell receptor beta chains were all read from a single sample in a study of blood T cell repertoires in COVID-19. TCRdb keeps only in-frame clones here, not all; method: immunoSEQ multiplex PCR. The sample carries approximately 250,000 clones, about 87% recorded once. The specimen was peripheral blood. The source is a woman between 65 and 79 years old with COVID-19, enrolled during active disease.

V and J are TRBV19 and TRBJ2-1; 10 bases map to TRBD2. The CDR3 has 17 residues. Germline CDR1 and CDR2: LNHDA and SQIVND (reference sequence). Germline trimming cut 7 bases from V and 9 bases from J; bases unmatched to any gene: 18. CDR3 amino acids: CASTQTQRGLAGAEQFF. The CDR3 DNA reads TGTGCCAGTACCCAAACCCAACGGGGGCTAGCGGGAGCTGAGCAGTTCTTC.

This chain connects TRBV28 to TRBJ1-3; 10 bases are a match to TRBD1. The junction had 7 bases not matched to a gene; V was cut back by 6 bases and J by 8 bases. The CDR3 is 14 amino acids. CDR1 and CDR2 (germline): MDHEN, SYDVKM. The CDR3 reads CASRTGGTEDTIYF. CDR3 nucleotide sequence: TGTGCCAGCAGGACAGGGGGCACGGAAGACACCATATATTTT.

V gene TRBV19 combines with J gene TRBJ2-2; D gene unclear. The CDR3 covers 14 residues. Trimming pared 7 bases from V and 0 bases from J, leaving 9 bases between. Germline assignment: CDR1 LNHDA and CDR2 SQIVND (reference sequence). DNA for the CDR3: TGTGCCAGTACGAGGTTCCCGAACACCGGGGAGCTGTTTTTT. Amino acids: CASTRFPNTGELFF.

CDR3 amino acids: CASSSVRDTSRQYF. The CDR3 nucleotides are TGTGCCAGCTCATCGGTACGGGACACTTCTCGGCAGTACTTC. The chain carries TRBV18 and TRBJ2-7, with D tentatively TRBD1 (6 bases). V lost 5 bases to trimming and J lost 9 bases, with 20 bases between them. Germline V gene lookup returns CDR1 KGHSH and CDR2 LQKENI. The CDR3 loop spans 14 amino acids.

The gene calls are TRBV20-1 and TRBJ2-1, with 11 bases identical to TRBD2. V lost 3 bases to trimming and J lost 3 bases; unmatched junction nucleotides: 4. The CDR3 length is 15 residues. Looked up from germline, CDR1 is DFQATT and CDR2 is SNEGSKA (reference sequence). This CDR3 is CSASGTSGRYNEQFF. DNA for the CDR3: TGCAGTGCTAGTGGGACTAGCGGACGCTACAATGAGCAGTTCTTC.

The V and J genes are TRBV27 and TRBJ2-2; 9 bases map to TRBD2. The CDR3 has 19 amino acids. J gave up 0 bases and V 1 base, and 9 bases lay outside the gene matches. Germline V lookup: CDR1 MNHEY, CDR2 SMNVEV (reference sequence). The CDR3 sequence: CASSLYLAGPRTNTGELFF. The CDR3 coding sequence is TGTGCCAGCAGTTTATACCTAGCGGGACCCCGAACGAACACCGGGGAGCTGTTTTTT.

This clone occurred once. The J gene is TRBJ2-7, the V gene TRBV12-3 or TRBV12-4; 10 bases line up with TRBD1. There are 13 residues in the CDR3. Trimming cost V 6 bases and J 6 bases; bases outside gene matches: 5. CDR3 coding DNA: TGTGCCAGCAGAGAGACAGGGGGCTCCGAGCAGTACTTC. Translation: CASRETGGSEQYF.

The chain links TRBV4-1 to TRBJ1-2, with 9 bases aligning to TRBD1. Looked up from germline, CDR1 is MGHRA and CDR2 is YSYEKL. This CDR3 has 14 residues. The J segment lost 5 bases and the V segment lost 0 bases, leaving 1 base of the junction unmatched. CDR3 protein: CASSQDGTGYGYTF. The CDR3 nucleotides are TGCGCCAGCAGCCAAGATGGGACAGGGTATGGCTACACCTTC.

The chain links TRBV14 to TRBJ1-2; D is perhaps TRBD1 (5 bases). The length of the CDR3 is 13 residues. In germline, CDR1 is SGHDN, CDR2 FVKESK. V shed 7 bases and J shed 4 bases, with 13 bases lying between them. The CDR3: CASTKDSFYGYTF. DNA for the CDR3: TGTGCCAGCACGAAAGACAGCTTCTATGGCTACACCTTC.

The chain has TRBV6-4 and TRBJ1-5, with D possibly being TRBD1 (5 bases). The CDR3 totals 15 residues. Germline V lookup: CDR1 MRHNA, CDR2 SNTAGT. V lost 5 bases and J 5 bases, leaving 16 bases between the germline ends. CDR3 nucleotides: TGTGCCAGCAGTACCGGGACTGAGATACATCAGCCCCAGCATTTT. Its protein product is CASSTGTEIHQPQHF.

V is TRBV19 and J is TRBJ2-2, with 7 positions matching TRBD1. J lost 4 bases, V lost 9 bases, and 20 bases had no gene match. CDR1 and CDR2 from the germline V gene are LNHDA and SQIVND (reference sequence). The CDR3 runs to 18 residues. CDR3 coding DNA: TGTGCCAGCAATAGATGGGAAACCGGGACAGAAACCACCGGGGAGCTGTTTTTT. Its translation: CASNRWETGTETTGELFF.

This rearrangement joins TRBV4-3 to TRBJ2-2, with D maybe TRBD1 (5 bases). Germline V gene data show CDR1 as LGHNA and CDR2 as YSLEER. V lost 3 bases, J lost 6 bases, and 8 bases lay in between. This CDR3 contains 13 residues. The CDR3 nucleotides read TGCGCCAGCAGCCAGGTGACAGCCGGGGAGCTGTTTTTT. Protein product: CASSQVTAGELFF.

This clone was observed a single time. The chain links TRBV4-1 to TRBJ2-3; D may be TRBD1 (6 bases). This CDR3 is built from 18 residues. The V gene lost 2 bases and the J gene lost 4 bases, with 22 bases spanning the gap. CDR1 MGHRA and CDR2 YSYEKL come from the germline V gene. CDR3 in DNA: TGCGCCAGCAGCCAATTCACCCAGGGCAGGGGCAGCGCAGATACGCAGTATTTT. It specifies CASSQFTQGRGSADTQYF.